One and the same sample provided the 30 T cell receptor beta chains below, sequenced in a study of blood T cells in healthy people across ages. Sample-barcoded 5' priming and a J-beta primer mix drove a second PCR of 7 to 11 cycles. TCRdb processed the 5' RACE reads anew with MiXCR; each CDR3 protein has one entry. Of roughly 1,500,000 distinct CDR3 sequences listed, 42% are singletons. The material sequenced was blood. Receptor source: a woman aged 18-35 years in good health.

This clonotype was seen a few times. The chain recombines TRBV11-1 with TRBJ2-3; 10 bases are a match to TRBD2. The V and J ends lost 2 bases and 6 bases, in that order; junction bases with no gene match: 2. Germline assignment: CDR1 SGHAT and CDR2 FQDESV (reference sequence). CDR3 length: 14 residues. DNA for the CDR3: TGTGCCAGCAGCTTAACTAGCGGGAAGGATACGCAGTATTTT. Translated: CASSLTSGKDTQYF.

A few counts support this clonotype. The gene calls are TRBV12-3 or TRBV12-4 and TRBJ2-7; TRBD2 matches 13 bases. This CDR3 has 18 amino acids. Trimming at V came to 5 bases and at J to 4 bases, leaving 14 bases not matched to a gene. The CDR3 region has the DNA TGTGCCAGCAGTACTAGGACTAGCGGGAGAGGGAGTGTATACGAGCAGTACTTC. It yields the protein CASSTRTSGRGSVYEQYF.

Regarding this clonotype: At one boundary the junction diverges from the germline segment, which might be a read error. J is TRBJ2-1 and V is TRBV11-3; D is unresolved. Per the germline V gene, CDR1 is SGHNT and CDR2 is YENEEA. The CDR3 extends over 14 amino acids. DNA of the CDR3: TGTGCCAGCAGCCCCCACACGGTGGGGAATGAGCGGTTCTTC. Its translation: CASSPHTVGNERFF. Complete variable domain (other parts from reference TRBV11-3 and TRBJ2-1): EAGVVQSPRYKIIEKKQPVAFWCNPISGHNTLYWYLQNLGQGPELLIRYENEEAVDDSQLPKDRFSAERLKGVDSTLKIQPAELGDSAVYLCASSPHTVGNERFFGPGTRLTVL.

CDR3 protein: CASSLRTGFTYEQYF. The CDR3 coding sequence is TGCGCCAGCAGCCTAAGAACAGGGTTTACCTACGAGCAGTACTTC. This sequence joins TRBV4-1 and TRBJ2-7, with D possibly TRBD1 on 6 matching bases. Deletions cut 4 bases from V and 2 bases from J, with 15 bases between. Per the germline V gene, CDR1 is MGHRA and CDR2 is YSYEKL. The CDR3 is 15 residues long.

This clonotype was observed a single time. V usage is TRBV20-1 and J usage is TRBJ2-1; TRBD2 matches at 10 bases. Germline values: CDR1 DFQATT, CDR2 SNEGSKA (reference sequence). This CDR3 spans 15 amino acids. Trimming at V came to 0 bases and at J to 4 bases, leaving 3 bases not matched to a gene. Here the CDR3 DNA reads TGCAGTGCTAGAGACCTGGGACTAGCGTACAATGAGCAGTTCTTC. Protein sequence: CSARDLGLAYNEQFF.

This clonotype was seen once. The junction departs from the called germline gene at one end, perhaps through a read error. The rearrangement links TRBV18 to TRBJ2-3; TRBD1 is a possible D gene (6 bases). CDR3 length: 13 residues. CDR1 and CDR2 from the germline V gene are KGHSH and LQKENI. DNA for the CDR3: TGTGCCAGCGCACCAACAGAACAGGGAACGCAGTATTTT. Its translation is CASAPTEQGTQYF.

This chain uses TRBV4-1 with TRBJ2-1; no firm D call. Germline-derived CDR1 and CDR2 are MGHRA and YSYEKL. Trimming took 0 bases from V and 10 from J, leaving 16 bases between them. This CDR3 is built from 15 residues. The DNA for the CDR3 is TGCGCCAGCAGCCAAGAAGAAACAGCAACCTACGAGCAGTTCTTC. This codes for CASSQEETATYEQFF.

This clonotype turned up a few times. V gene TRBV20-1 combines with J gene TRBJ1-1; TRBD1 might be the D (6 bases). The CDR3 spans 14 residues. Trimming removed 7 bases from V and 1 base from J, with 16 bases in between. Germline CDR1 DFQATT, CDR2 SNEGSKA (reference sequence). CDR3 loop: CSVRPGHKNTEAFF. The CDR3 nucleotides read TGCAGTGTACGTCCGGGACATAAGAACACTGAAGCTTTCTTT.

This clonotype has only a few counts. The chain combines TRBV5-6 with TRBJ2-4; D may be TRBD1 (5 bases). The CDR3 length is 14 residues. The germline V gene has CDR1 SGHDT and CDR2 YYEEEE. Trimming cost V 0 bases and J 13 bases, with 17 bases left between them. The CDR3 bases are TGTGCCAGCAGCTTGGGACTTTGGGGCGGAGAGCAGTACTTC. It translates to CASSLGLWGGEQYF.

The chain is built from TRBV29-1 and TRBJ2-1; perhaps TRBD1 as D (6 bases). The DNA end is more similar to TRBJ2-7, so the J call may be wrong. Germline CDR1 reads SQVTM; CDR2 reads ANQGSEA. CDR3 length: 12 amino acids. The CDR3 loop reads CSVWAGDNEQYF. The CDR3 nucleotides are TGCAGCGTCTGGGCAGGGGACAATGAGCAGTACTTC.

Comment on this clonotype: A read error may produce the germline difference seen at one junction end. This chain links TRBV12-3 or TRBV12-4 with TRBJ1-6; perhaps TRBD1 as D (6 bases). This CDR3 has 16 amino acids. CDR3 sequence reads: CDSSLAGESYNSPLHF. In DNA, the CDR3 is TGTGACAGCAGTTTGGCAGGGGAATCCTATAATTCACCCCTCCACTTT.

V gene TRBV6-1 combines with J gene TRBJ2-1, with D perhaps being TRBD1 or TRBD2 (7 bases each). Germline CDR1 is MNHNS and CDR2 is SASEGT. Trimming pared 6 bases from V and 1 base from J, leaving 22 bases between. The CDR3 length is 18 residues. CDR3 protein: CASSLNVGGGLSYNEQFF. The CDR3 nucleotides read TGTGCCAGCAGCCTCAATGTGGGAGGGGGCTTATCCTACAATGAGCAGTTCTTC.

This clonotype was detected only a few times. The chain recombines TRBV20-1 with TRBJ1-6; a weak D match, TRBD1 (6 bases). Per germline, CDR1 DFQATT and CDR2 SNEGSKA (reference sequence). V was pared by 1 base and J by 7 bases, with 20 bases between. The CDR3 sequence is 17 residues long. The CDR3 sequence: CSARATSVGGRNSPLHF. The CDR3 DNA is TGCAGTGCTAGAGCTACGAGTGTGGGGGGGCGGAATTCACCCCTCCACTTT.

This clonotype was recorded only once. The V gene is TRBV7-2, the J gene TRBJ2-4; the D is unclear. From germline, CDR1 is SGHTA and CDR2 FQGNSA. The CDR3 is 13 residues long. V was shortened by 5 bases and J by 6 bases, with 11 bases between the two germline ends. The CDR3 protein is CASSPGMGNIQYF. The CDR3 nucleotides read TGTGCCAGCAGCCCCGGCATGGGAAACATTCAGTACTTC.

The J gene is TRBJ2-6, the V gene TRBV12-3 or TRBV12-4, with D perhaps assigned TRBD1 or TRBD2 (6 bases each). With 6 bases removed from V and 4 bases from J, the gap between germline ends came to 10 bases. This CDR3 is built from 14 residues. The CDR3 DNA follows: TGTGCCAGCAGGGGGGGCGCAGGGGCCAACGTCCTGACTTTC. Its protein product is CASRGGAGANVLTF.

The V and J genes are TRBV20-1 and TRBJ2-2, with D possibly TRBD1 on 6 matching bases. The CDR3 covers 14 residues. The V gene's germline CDR1 is DFQATT and CDR2 SNEGSKA (reference sequence). V lost 1 base and J lost 1, with 7 bases in between. CDR3 protein: CSARARGNTGELFF. The CDR3 coding sequence is TGCAGTGCTAGAGCCAGGGGGAACACCGGGGAGCTGTTTTTT.

This rearrangement joins TRBV4-1 to TRBJ2-1; D remains ambiguous. V gave up 1 base and J gave up 0 bases, with 10 bases separating them. The germline gives CDR1 MGHRA, CDR2 YSYEKL. The CDR3 runs to 16 residues. CDR3 DNA: TGCGCCAGCAGCCAAGGAAGGGCTAGCTCCTACAATGAGCAGTTCTTC. Protein: CASSQGRASSYNEQFF.

This clonotype was seen at least ten times. The chain is built from TRBV29-1 and TRBJ2-7, with D possibly matching TRBD1 (6 bases). Trimming shortened V by 5 bases and J by 5 bases, and 19 bases separated the two germline ends. The CDR3 loop spans 14 amino acids. Germline-derived CDR1 and CDR2 are SQVTM and ANQGSEA. The CDR3 coding sequence is TGCAGCGTTCTGCTCCCGGACAGCCACGACGAGCAGTACTTC. It is translated as CSVLLPDSHDEQYF.

This clonotype was counted a few times. V and J are TRBV6-5 and TRBJ1-2; a weak D match, TRBD1 (6 bases). Trimming stripped 6 bases from V and 7 bases from J, with 21 bases between. The V gene's germline CDR1 is MNHEY and CDR2 SVGAGI. The length of the CDR3 is 15 residues. The CDR3 sequence is CASSPRGGARAGYTF. The DNA for the CDR3 is TGTGCCAGCAGCCCCCGTGGGGGGGCGCGGGCTGGCTACACCTTC.

The rearrangement joins TRBV27 to TRBJ2-3; no reliable D call. Looked up from germline, CDR1 is MNHEY and CDR2 is SMNVEV (reference sequence). V lost 7 bases and J lost 8, with 13 bases in between. CDR3 length equals 12 residues. The CDR3 sequence is CASKTDAGTQYF. CDR3 in DNA: TGTGCCAGCAAGACGGACGCAGGTACGCAGTATTTT.

The chain couples TRBV20-1 to TRBJ1-1; 8 positions agree with TRBD1. J gave up 5 bases and V 5 bases, and 7 bases lay outside the gene matches. The CDR3 contains 13 residues. CDR1 and CDR2 from the germline V gene are DFQATT and SNEGSKA (reference sequence). CDR3 nucleotides: TGCAGTGCTCGACGGACAGGGTATACTGAAGCTTTCTTT. Translating gives CSARRTGYTEAFF.

This clonotype was detected a few times. This sequence joins TRBV11-3 and TRBJ2-5; 7 bases map to TRBD2. After removal of 4 bases from V and 8 bases from J, the junction contained 13 bases not matched to a gene. This CDR3 spans 15 amino acids. The V gene's germline CDR1 is SGHNT and CDR2 YENEEA. Here the CDR3 DNA reads TGTGCCAGCAGCTCTTCGACCGAAAGCGGGGACACCCAGTACTTC. The encoded protein is CASSSSTESGDTQYF.

This chain uses TRBV24-1 with TRBJ2-5; no definite D call. Germline CDR1 KGHDR, CDR2 SFDVKD. This CDR3 has 15 amino acids. Trimming stripped 3 bases from V and 4 bases from J, with 14 bases between. As DNA, the CDR3 is TGTGCCACCAGTGATCCCTCAGGTACCGGAGAGACCCAGTACTTC. Amino acids: CATSDPSGTGETQYF.

CDR3 residues: CASSSQGGLALPEQFF. CDR3 bases: TGCGCCAGCAGCAGTCAGGGGGGACTAGCGTTGCCTGAGCAGTTCTTC. J is TRBJ2-1 and V is TRBV5-1, with TRBD2 matching 10 bases. Germline V gene data show CDR1 as SGHRS and CDR2 as YFSETQ. V was clipped by 4 bases and J by 9 bases; unmatched bases: 13. The CDR3 has 16 residues.

This clonotype has more than one count but fewer than ten. The chain uses TRBV29-1 and TRBJ2-1; 10 positions match TRBD2. V lost 2 bases to trimming and J lost 0 bases; unmatched junction nucleotides: 7. CDR3 size: 17 residues. Germline loops: CDR1 SQVTM, CDR2 ANQGSEA. CDR3 sequence reads: CSVELLLAGTSYNEQFF. CDR3 nucleotides: TGCAGCGTTGAATTGTTACTAGCGGGGACCTCCTACAATGAGCAGTTCTTC.

The rearrangement links TRBV20-1 to TRBJ2-1; D not certain. V was cut by 6 bases and J by 8 bases, with 20 bases left in between. The CDR3 length is 14 residues. Germline CDR1 is DFQATT and CDR2 is SNEGSKA (reference sequence). CDR3 nucleotide sequence: TGCAGTGCGTCGGGTGTGGTCGGGTACGATGAGCAGTTCTTC. It translates to CSASGVVGYDEQFF.

This clonotype has only a few counts. This chain joins TRBV12-3 or TRBV12-4 and TRBJ2-4; D could derive from TRBD1 or TRBD2 (6 bases each). This CDR3 is 14 amino acids long. The V gene lost 7 bases and the J gene lost 2 bases, with 12 bases spanning the gap. CDR3: CASNLGGTKNIQYF. CDR3 DNA sequence: TGTGCCAGCAACTTAGGGGGGACCAAAAACATTCAGTACTTC.

The gene calls are TRBV12-3 or TRBV12-4 and TRBJ1-2; the D is unclear. The CDR3 consists of 13 residues. Trimming shortened V by 5 bases and J by 5 bases, and 12 bases separated the two germline ends. In DNA, the CDR3 is TGTGCCAGCAGTCTAACAGAAGCATATGGCTACACCTTC. The encoded protein is CASSLTEAYGYTF.

This clonotype was counted at least ten times. V gene TRBV10-3 combines with J gene TRBJ2-7; D may be TRBD2 (6 bases). The CDR3 sequence is 12 residues long. The germline V gene encodes CDR1 ENHRY and CDR2 SYGVKD. Trimming removed 3 bases at V and 6 bases at J, with 9 bases between. The CDR3 nucleotides read TGTGCCATCAGTGACCTAGCGCGCGAGCAGTACTTC. This gives the protein CAISDLAREQYF.

The chain has TRBV2 and TRBJ2-1, with D tentatively TRBD1 or TRBD2 (5 bases each). V lost 5 bases to trimming and J lost 14 bases, with 19 bases between them. Germline lookup yields CDR1 SNHLY and CDR2 FYNNEI. The length of the CDR3 is 13 residues. CDR3 sequence (DNA): TGTGCCAGCAGTCGGGACCCTACTTTCTTCAAGTTCTTC. Encoded protein: CASSRDPTFFKFF.